This T cell receptor beta chain emerged from a study of T cell clonality in common variable immunodeficiency. Findings of the study overall: In common variable immunodeficiency, TCR beta chains reportedly carried fewer deletions and N-nucleotide insertions. TCRbeta clonality was increased in CVID versus healthy controls.

Many counts were recorded for this clone. No antigen is known for it. The read ends 3 residues before the CDR3 terminus; that terminus is restored from the germline J gene. V was pared by 1 base and J by 6 bases, with 3 bases of the junction left unmatched. The germline CDR1 and CDR2 sequences are SNHLY and FYNNEI. The CDR3 length is 14 residues. This table comes from immunoSEQ multiplex PCR, and its TCRdb copy is limited to in-frame clones, with some not included. This record lists approximately 28,000 clones, none seen once only, and the top ten clones contain roughly 3%. Patients and controls were mostly of Caucasian heritage. Donors gave roughly 4.5 to 9 ml heparinized peripheral whole blood.

The receptor was derived from a human donor with common variable immunodeficiency. Sequenced material: peripheral blood mononuclear cells. The genes are TRBV2 and TRBJ2-1, with 7 positions matching TRBD1. The CDR3: CASSEGQGGNEQFF. CDR3 DNA (partial): TGTGCCAGCAGTGAAGGACAGGGCGGCAATGAG.